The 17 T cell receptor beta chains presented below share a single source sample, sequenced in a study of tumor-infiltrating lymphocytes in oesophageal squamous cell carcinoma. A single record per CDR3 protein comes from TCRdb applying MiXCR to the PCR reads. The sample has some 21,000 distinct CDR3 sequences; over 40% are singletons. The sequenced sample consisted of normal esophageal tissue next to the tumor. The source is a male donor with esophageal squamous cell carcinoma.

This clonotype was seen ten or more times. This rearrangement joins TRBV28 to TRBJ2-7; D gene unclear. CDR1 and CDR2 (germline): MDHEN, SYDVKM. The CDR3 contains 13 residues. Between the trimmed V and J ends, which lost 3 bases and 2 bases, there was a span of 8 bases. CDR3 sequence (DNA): TGTGCCAGCAGTTTGGTACAGCCCTACGAGCAGTACTTC. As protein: CASSLVQPYEQYF.

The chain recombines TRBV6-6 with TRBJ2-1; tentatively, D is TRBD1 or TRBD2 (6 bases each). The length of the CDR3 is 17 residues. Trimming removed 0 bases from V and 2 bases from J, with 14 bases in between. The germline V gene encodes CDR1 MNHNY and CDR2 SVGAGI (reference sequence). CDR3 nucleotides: TGTGCCAGCAGTTACTCGAGGGGGGTAGGGCCCTACAATGAGCAGTTCTTC. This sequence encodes CASSYSRGVGPYNEQFF.

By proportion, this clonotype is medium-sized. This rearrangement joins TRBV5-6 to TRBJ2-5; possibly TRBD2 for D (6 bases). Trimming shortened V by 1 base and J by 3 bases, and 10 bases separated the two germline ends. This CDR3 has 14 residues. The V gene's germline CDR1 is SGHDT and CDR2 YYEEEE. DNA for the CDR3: TGTGCCAGCAGCTTGTTTGGAGGGGAAGAGACCCAGTACTTC. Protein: CASSLFGGEETQYF.

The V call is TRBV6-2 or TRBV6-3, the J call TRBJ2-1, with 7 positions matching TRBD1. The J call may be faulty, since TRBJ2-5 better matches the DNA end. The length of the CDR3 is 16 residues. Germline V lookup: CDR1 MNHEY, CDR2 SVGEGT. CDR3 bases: TGTGCCAGCAGTTACTCTTGGACAGGCCGCGGGGAGACCCAGTACTTC. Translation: CASSYSWTGRGETQYF.

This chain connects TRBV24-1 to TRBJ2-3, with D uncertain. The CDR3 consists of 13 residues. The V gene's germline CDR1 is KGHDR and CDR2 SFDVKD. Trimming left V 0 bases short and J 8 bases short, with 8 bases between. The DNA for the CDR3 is TGTGCCACCAGTGATTTGGCCTACGGTACGCAGTATTTT. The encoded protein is CATSDLAYGTQYF.

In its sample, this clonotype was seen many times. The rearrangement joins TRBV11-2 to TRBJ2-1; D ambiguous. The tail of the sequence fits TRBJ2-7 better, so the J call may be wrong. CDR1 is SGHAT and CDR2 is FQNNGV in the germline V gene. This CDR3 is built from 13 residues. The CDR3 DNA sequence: TGTGCCAGCAGCTTGGGATTGAACTACGAGCAGTACTTC. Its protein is CASSLGLNYEQYF.

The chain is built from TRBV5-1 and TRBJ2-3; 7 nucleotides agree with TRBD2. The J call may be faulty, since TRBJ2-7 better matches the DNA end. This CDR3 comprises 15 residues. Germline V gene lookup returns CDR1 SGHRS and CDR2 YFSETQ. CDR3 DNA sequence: TGCGCCAGCAGCATTAGCGGGTCAGAATCCAATGAGCAGTACTTC. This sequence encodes CASSISGSESNEQYF.

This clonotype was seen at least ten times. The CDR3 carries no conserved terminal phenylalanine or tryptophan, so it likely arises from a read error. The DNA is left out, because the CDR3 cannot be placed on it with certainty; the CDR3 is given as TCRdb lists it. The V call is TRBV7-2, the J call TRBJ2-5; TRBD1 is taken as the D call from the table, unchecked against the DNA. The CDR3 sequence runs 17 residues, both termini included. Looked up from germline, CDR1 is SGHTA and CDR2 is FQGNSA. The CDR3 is CASSPRGGTQGGYTFGS.

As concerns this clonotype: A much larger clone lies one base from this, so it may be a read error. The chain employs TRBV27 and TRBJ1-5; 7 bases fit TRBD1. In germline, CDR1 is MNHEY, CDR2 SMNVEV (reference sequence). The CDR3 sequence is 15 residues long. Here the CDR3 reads CVSTRSGQGNQPQHF. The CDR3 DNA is TGTGTCAGCACTCGATCCGGACAGGGCAATCAGCCCCAGCATTTT.

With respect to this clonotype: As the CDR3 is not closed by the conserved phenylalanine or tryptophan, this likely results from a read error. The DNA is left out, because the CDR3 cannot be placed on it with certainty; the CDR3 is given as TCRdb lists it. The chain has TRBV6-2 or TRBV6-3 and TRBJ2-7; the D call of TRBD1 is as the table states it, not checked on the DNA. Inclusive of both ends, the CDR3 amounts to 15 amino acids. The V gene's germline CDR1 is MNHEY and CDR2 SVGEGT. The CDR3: CASRWLTDGGYTFGS.

This CDR3 reads CASSLMGTPTDTQYF. The CDR3, as DNA: TGTGCCAGCAGCTTAATGGGCACCCCCACAGATACGCAGTATTTT. The J gene is TRBJ2-3, the V gene TRBV7-6, with unresolved D. Per the germline V gene, CDR1 is SGHVS and CDR2 is FNYEAQ. V gave up 2 bases and J gave up 2 bases, with 11 bases separating them. The CDR3 is made up of 15 amino acids.

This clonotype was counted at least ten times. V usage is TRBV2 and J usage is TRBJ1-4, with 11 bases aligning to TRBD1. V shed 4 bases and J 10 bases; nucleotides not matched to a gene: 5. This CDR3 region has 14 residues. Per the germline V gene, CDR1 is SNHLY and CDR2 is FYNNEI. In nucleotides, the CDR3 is TGTGCCAGCAGTGTGGACAGGGGGCAAGGAAAACTGTTTTTT. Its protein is CASSVDRGQGKLFF.

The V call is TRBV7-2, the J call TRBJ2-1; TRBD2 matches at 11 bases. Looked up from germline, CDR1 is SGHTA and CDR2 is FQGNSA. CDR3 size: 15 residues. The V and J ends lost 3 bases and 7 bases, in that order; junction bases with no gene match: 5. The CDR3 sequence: CASSFMTSGINEQFF. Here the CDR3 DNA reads TGTGCCAGCAGCTTTATGACTAGCGGGATTAATGAGCAGTTCTTC.

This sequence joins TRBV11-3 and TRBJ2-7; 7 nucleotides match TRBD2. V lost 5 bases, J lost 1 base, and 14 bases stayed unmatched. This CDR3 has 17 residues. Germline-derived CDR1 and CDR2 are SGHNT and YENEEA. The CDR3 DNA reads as TGTGCCAGCAGCCCCTTCGGGTGGACTAGTGGGTCCTACGAGCAGTACTTC. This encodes CASSPFGWTSGSYEQYF.

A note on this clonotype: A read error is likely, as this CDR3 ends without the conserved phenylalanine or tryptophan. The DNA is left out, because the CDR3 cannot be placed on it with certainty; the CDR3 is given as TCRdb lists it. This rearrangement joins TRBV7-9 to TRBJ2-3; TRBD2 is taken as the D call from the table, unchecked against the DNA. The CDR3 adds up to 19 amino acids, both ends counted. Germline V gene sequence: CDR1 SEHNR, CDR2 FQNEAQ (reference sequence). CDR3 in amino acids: CASSLALGSGRTGEQFFGP.

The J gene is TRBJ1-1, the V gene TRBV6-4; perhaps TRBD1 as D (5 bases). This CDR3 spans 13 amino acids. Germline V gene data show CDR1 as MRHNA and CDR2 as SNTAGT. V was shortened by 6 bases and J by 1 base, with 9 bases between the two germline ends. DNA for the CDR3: TGTGCCAGCAGAAGGGACGGGAACACTGAAGCTTTCTTT. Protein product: CASRRDGNTEAFF.

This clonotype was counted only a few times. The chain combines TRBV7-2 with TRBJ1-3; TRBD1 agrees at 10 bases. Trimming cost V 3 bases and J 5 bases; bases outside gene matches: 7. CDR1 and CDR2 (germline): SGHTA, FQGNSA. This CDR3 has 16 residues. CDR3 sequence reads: CASSFRRQGARNTIYF. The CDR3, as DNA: TGTGCCAGCAGCTTCCGTCGACAGGGGGCAAGAAACACCATATATTTT.